The 18 T cell receptor beta chains presented below share a single source sample, sequenced in a study of OX40 agonist ivuxolimab in advanced cancers. TCRdb keeps only in-frame clones here, not all; method: immunoSEQ multiplex PCR. The table has around 68,000 clones, 87% seen once. The sequenced sample was CD4+ or CD8+ T cells sorted from blood, obtained in a trial of the OX40 agonist ivuxolimab. The receptor set was obtained from an adult with an advanced solid tumor such as melanoma, head and neck, liver or kidney cancer.

J is TRBJ1-2 and V is TRBV19; D is unresolved. Trimming shortened V by 7 bases and J by 4 bases, and 19 bases separated the two germline ends. Germline-derived CDR1 and CDR2 are LNHDA and SQIVND (reference sequence). The CDR3 is 15 residues long. The CDR3 DNA reads as TGTGCCAGTAACTCACCCTTCTCGTCGCTCTATGGCTACACCTTC. It encodes CASNSPFSSLYGYTF.

This clone was detected once. The genes are TRBV6-1 and TRBJ1-5; possibly TRBD1 for D (6 bases). The V gene's germline CDR1 is MNHNS and CDR2 SASEGT. The CDR3 runs 17 residues. V was trimmed by 4 bases and J by 0 bases, leaving 16 bases between them. CDR3 DNA sequence: TGTGCCAGCAGTGGCTCCGCGAAGGGACATAGCAATCAGCCCCAGCATTTT. Amino acid sequence: CASSGSAKGHSNQPQHF.

The J gene is TRBJ1-6, the V gene TRBV6-5; possibly TRBD1 for D (5 bases). The CDR3 runs 16 residues. V lost 2 bases and J lost 4, with 12 bases in between. The germline gives CDR1 MNHEY, CDR2 SVGAGI. The CDR3 nucleotides are TGTGCCAGCAGTTACGCAGACAGACTTTATAATTCACCCCTCCACTTT. Encoded protein: CASSYADRLYNSPLHF.

The J gene is TRBJ2-5, the V gene TRBV29-1; the D call may be TRBD1 or TRBD2 (6 bases each). Trimming took 4 bases from V and 4 from J, leaving 16 bases between them. The germline V gene encodes CDR1 SQVTM and CDR2 ANQGSEA. This CDR3 region has 14 residues. DNA for the CDR3: TGCAGCGTTGGTCTTTCGGGGGCCTCAGAGACCCAGTACTTC. Its translation is CSVGLSGASETQYF.

V is TRBV18 and J is TRBJ2-1; unclear D gene. V was shortened by 3 bases and J by 8 bases, with 14 bases between the two germline ends. The V gene's germline CDR1 is KGHSH and CDR2 LQKENI. The CDR3 sequence is 14 residues long. The CDR3 DNA reads as TGTGCCAGCTCACCCTGGGCTGGGGTTGATGAGCAGTTCTTC. Translation gives CASSPWAGVDEQFF.

This clone turned up a few times. The chain recombines TRBV6-1 with TRBJ2-3; 9 nucleotides align to TRBD1. With V trimmed by 3 bases and J by 4 bases, 11 bases remained unmatched. This CDR3 contains 17 residues. Per the germline V gene, CDR1 is MNHNS and CDR2 is SASEGT. CDR3 residues: CASSDVEGTGWPDTQYF. Here the CDR3 DNA reads TGTGCCAGCAGTGACGTAGAAGGGACAGGGTGGCCAGATACGCAGTATTTT.

This clone was seen only a few times. The chain couples TRBV6-1 to TRBJ1-5; D unclear. The CDR3 has 15 amino acids. Trimming took 1 base from V and 6 from J, leaving 13 bases between them. CDR1 and CDR2 from the germline V gene are MNHNS and SASEGT. The CDR3 bases are TGTGCCAGCAGTGAAGTGGTGCACTCGGGTCAGCCCCAGCATTTT. It is translated as CASSEVVHSGQPQHF.

The CDR3 DNA sequence: TGTGCCTGGAGTGCTGGCCCCCCCGCAACTAATGAAAAACTGTTTTTT. Translation gives CAWSAGPPATNEKLFF. This chain uses TRBV30 with TRBJ1-4; D not resolved. Trimming removed 1 base at V and 0 bases at J, with 12 bases between. CDR3 length: 16 amino acids. Looked up from germline, CDR1 is GTSNPN and CDR2 is SVGIG (reference sequence).

The chain recombines TRBV6-5 with TRBJ2-7, with TRBD1 as a possible D gene (5 bases). CDR3 length: 15 amino acids. Trimming cost V 2 bases and J 1 base, with 12 bases left between them. The germline V gene has CDR1 MNHEY and CDR2 SVGAGI. CDR3: CASSYMQGQSYEQYF. In DNA form, the CDR3 reads TGTGCCAGCAGTTACATGCAGGGCCAATCCTACGAGCAGTACTTC.

The chain joins TRBV11-2 to TRBJ1-1; no definite D call. V lost 5 bases and J lost 6, with 16 bases in between. From germline, CDR1 is SGHAT and CDR2 FQNNGV. The CDR3 is made up of 14 amino acids. The CDR3 region is CASSPWGGMAEAFF. The DNA for the CDR3 is TGTGCCAGCAGCCCGTGGGGTGGGATGGCTGAAGCTTTCTTT.

The rearrangement links TRBV7-9 to TRBJ1-1; D unresolved. Germline V gene sequence: CDR1 SEHNR, CDR2 FQNEAQ (reference sequence). CDR3 length equals 17 residues. Between the trimmed V and J ends, which lost 1 base and 1 base, there was a span of 16 bases. The CDR3 DNA follows: TGTGCCAGCAGCTTAGTACCTGTTGGCAGAAAGAACACTGAAGCTTTCTTT. Its protein is CASSLVPVGRKNTEAFF. Combining the CDR3 with reference TRBV7-9 and TRBJ1-1 gives the whole variable domain DTGVSQNPRHKITKRGQNVTFRCDPISEHNRLYWYRQTLGQGPEFLTYFQNEAQLEKSRLLSDRFSAERPKGSFSTLEIQRTEQGDSAMYLCASSLVPVGRKNTEAFFGQGTRLTVV.

V is TRBV6-5 and J is TRBJ1-5, with 7 bases fitting TRBD1. The CDR3 runs 15 residues. Per the germline V gene, CDR1 is MNHEY and CDR2 is SVGAGI. V gave up 10 bases and J gave up 0 bases; unmatched junction bases: 9. CDR3 coding DNA: TGTGCCACCAGAACCGGGACAGCTAGCAATCAGCCCCAGCATTTT. The encoded protein is CATRTGTASNQPQHF.

V gene TRBV5-4 combines with J gene TRBJ1-2; 10 bases map to TRBD1. Germline-derived CDR1 and CDR2 are SGHNT and YYREEE (reference sequence). J gave up 6 bases and V 0 bases, and 5 bases lay outside the gene matches. This CDR3 has 15 amino acids. The CDR3 spells CASSLDVGTGDGYTF. CDR3 DNA sequence: TGTGCCAGCAGCTTGGATGTAGGGACAGGGGATGGCTACACCTTC.

The chain recombines TRBV9 with TRBJ2-3; the match to TRBD2 covers 10 bases. J lost 3 bases, V lost 4 bases, and 11 bases had no gene match. The CDR3 extends over 17 amino acids. Germline lookup yields CDR1 SGDLS and CDR2 YYNGEE. Here the CDR3 reads CASSSRHSGGRTDTQYF. CDR3 DNA: TGTGCCAGCAGCTCACGGCATAGCGGGGGGAGAACAGATACGCAGTATTTT.

The V gene is TRBV11-2, the J gene TRBJ1-1, with D possibly matching TRBD1 (5 bases). V was shortened by 0 bases and J by 1 base, with 15 bases between the two germline ends. Germline loops: CDR1 SGHAT, CDR2 FQNNGV. CDR3 length equals 17 residues. The CDR3 DNA reads as TGTGCCAGCAGCTTAGACAGGACAACACCCAGGAACACTGAAGCTTTCTTT. Amino acids: CASSLDRTTPRNTEAFF. Filled out from reference TRBV11-2 and TRBJ1-1, the complete variable domain reads EAGVAQSPRYKIIEKRQSVAFWCNPISGHATLYWYQQILGQGPKLLIQFQNNGVVDDSQLPKDRFSAERLKGVDSTLKIQPAKLEDSAVYLCASSLDRTTPRNTEAFFGQGTRLTVV.

The chain has TRBV7-9 and TRBJ2-5; D remains unclear. Judging by the DNA end, TRBJ2-7 fits better; the J call may be wrong. Germline CDR1 and CDR2: SEHNR and FQNEAQ (reference sequence). The CDR3 is 16 residues long. CDR3: CASSLAGPFGRYEQYF. The CDR3, as DNA: TGTGCCAGCAGCTTAGCAGGTCCGTTCGGTAGATACGAGCAGTACTTC.

The CDR3 reads CASSLTGDLGKLFF. CDR3 bases: TGTGCCAGCAGCCTGACAGGCGATTTAGGAAAACTGTTTTTT. This chain links TRBV11-2 with TRBJ1-4; a possible D gene is TRBD1 (6 bases). There are 14 residues in the CDR3. Trimming took 5 bases from V and 10 from J, leaving 17 bases between them. Germline loops: CDR1 SGHAT, CDR2 FQNNGV.

This sequence joins TRBV19 and TRBJ2-5, with D maybe TRBD1 (6 bases). Deletions cut 3 bases from V and 4 bases from J, with 12 bases between. The CDR3 loop spans 14 amino acids. Germline-derived CDR1 and CDR2 are LNHDA and SQIVND (reference sequence). CDR3 loop: CASSMGRGSETQYF. CDR3 in DNA: TGTGCCAGTAGTATGGGCAGGGGATCAGAGACCCAGTACTTC. Full variable domain (missing parts from reference TRBV19 and TRBJ2-5): DGGITQSPKYLFRKEGQNVTLSCEQNLNHDAMYWYRQDPGQGLRLIYYSQIVNDFQKGDIAEGYSVSREKKESFPLTVTSAQKNPTAFYLCASSMGRGSETQYFGPGTRLLVL.